Presented here are 28 T cell receptor beta chains from one specimen sequenced in a study of cytotoxic CD8 clonotypes in ibrutinib-treated CLL. Sequencing was performed with immunoSEQ multiplex PCR; in TCRdb, only in-frame clones are kept and a portion is missing. The sample contains more than 60,000 clones, roughly 83% of which appear only once. Sequenced here: PBMCs, sampled after 24 months of ibrutinib treatment. These receptors were taken from a human donor with chronic lymphocytic leukemia.

The chain uses TRBV5-1 and TRBJ2-5; a possible D gene is TRBD2 (6 bases). CDR1 SGHRS and CDR2 YFSETQ come from the germline V gene. This CDR3 spans 16 amino acids. V lost 5 bases to trimming and J lost 10 bases, with 27 bases between them. The CDR3 DNA follows: TGCGCCAGCAGACGGGCCGGGACCGGGGCATCGGAGGGCCAGTACTTC. Translating it yields CASRRAGTGASEGQYF.

V and J are TRBV4-2 and TRBJ2-3; TRBD2 matches at 9 bases. The CDR3 extends over 16 amino acids. V dropped 4 bases and J dropped 6; count of bases not matched to a gene: 11. The V gene's germline CDR1 is LGHNA and CDR2 YNFKEQ. The CDR3 spells CASSPRGAGGTDTQYF. The CDR3 DNA reads TGTGCCAGCAGCCCCAGGGGAGCGGGAGGAACCGATACGCAGTATTTT.

The rearrangement joins TRBV5-1 to TRBJ2-1, with D possibly TRBD2 on 6 matching bases. CDR1 SGHRS and CDR2 YFSETQ come from the germline V gene. The CDR3 runs 13 residues. Trimming removed 6 bases at V and 4 bases at J, with 11 bases between. CDR3 sequence: CASTLGTYNEQFF. DNA for the CDR3: TGCGCCAGCACCCTCGGGACTTACAATGAGCAGTTCTTC.

The rearrangement links TRBV19 to TRBJ1-5; 8 bases align to TRBD1. The CDR3 runs 17 residues. Germline lookup yields CDR1 LNHDA and CDR2 SQIVND (reference sequence). Unmatched junction bases numbered 10, after V lost 3 bases and J lost 3 bases. CDR3 DNA: TGTGCCAGTAGTATTCAGGGGGCCCAGAGGGTCAATCAGCCCCAGCATTTT. It is translated as CASSIQGAQRVNQPQHF.

This clone was recorded once. The chain links TRBV12-5 to TRBJ2-3; tentatively, D is TRBD1 (5 bases). The V end lost 5 bases, the J end lost 5 bases, and 11 bases lay between the germline ends. The CDR3 is 13 amino acids. Germline V gives CDR1 LGHNT, CDR2 FRNRAP. The CDR3 sequence is CASGPGRGDTQYF. The CDR3 nucleotides are TGTGCTAGTGGTCCTGGTAGGGGAGATACGCAGTATTTT.

The rearrangement links TRBV6-1 to TRBJ2-3, with 7 nucleotides matching TRBD1. V lost 6 bases to trimming and J lost 0 bases; unmatched junction nucleotides: 3. Germline CDR1 and CDR2: MNHNS and SASEGT. CDR3 length equals 14 residues. This CDR3 reads CASRQGLSTDTQYF. The CDR3 DNA is TGTGCCAGCAGACAGGGGCTCAGCACAGATACGCAGTATTTT.

This chain connects TRBV28 to TRBJ2-2; TRBD1 is a possible D gene (6 bases). V was clipped by 3 bases and J by 5 bases, with 16 bases between them. Germline CDR1 is MDHEN and CDR2 is SYDVKM. The CDR3 is made up of 16 amino acids. In DNA, the CDR3 is TGTGCCAGCAGTTTGAGAGTTACAGGGATGACCGGGGAGCTGTTTTTT. This gives the protein CASSLRVTGMTGELFF.

V gene TRBV7-6 combines with J gene TRBJ2-1; D is possibly TRBD1 (6 bases). Germline CDR1 is SGHVS and CDR2 is FNYEAQ. The V end was cut by 4 bases, the J end by 7 bases, with 23 bases between. The length of the CDR3 is 17 residues. CDR3 nucleotides: TGTGCCAGCAGCTCCCCTCTGGGGACACGAACTGGGAATGAGCAGTTCTTC. Its translation: CASSSPLGTRTGNEQFF.

CDR3 nucleotides: TGTGCCAGCAGCCCGACTGGGCCCACAGATACGCAGTATTTT. It codes for CASSPTGPTDTQYF. This rearrangement joins TRBV7-6 to TRBJ2-3; D is uncertain. Germline V lookup: CDR1 SGHVS, CDR2 FNYEAQ. This CDR3 has 14 residues. With 5 bases removed from V and 2 bases from J, the gap between germline ends came to 11 bases.

V usage is TRBV11-2 and J usage is TRBJ2-7; TRBD1 agrees at 8 bases. V lost 1 base, J lost 3 bases, and 5 bases stayed unmatched. The CDR3 has 15 residues. Germline V CDR1 and CDR2: SGHAT, FQNNGV. CDR3 DNA sequence: TGTGCCAGCAGCTTAGGCGGGACAGGCAGCTACGAGCAGTACTTC. Translation gives CASSLGGTGSYEQYF. The full variable domain, in which reference TRBV11-2 and TRBJ2-7 provide the parts outside the CDR3, is EAGVAQSPRYKIIEKRQSVAFWCNPISGHATLYWYQQILGQGPKLLIQFQNNGVVDDSQLPKDRFSAERLKGVDSTLKIQPAKLEDSAVYLCASSLGGTGSYEQYFGPGTRLTVT.

The chain carries TRBV29-1 and TRBJ1-2; possibly TRBD1 for D (6 bases). The V gene's germline CDR1 is SQVTM and CDR2 ANQGSEA. The CDR3 loop spans 13 amino acids. Deletions cut 7 bases from V and 3 bases from J, with 15 bases between. The CDR3 nucleotides are TGCAGCGCCCACTGGGGGGCGGACTATGGCTACACCTTC. Its translation: CSAHWGADYGYTF.

The V and J genes are TRBV13 and TRBJ2-1; tentatively, D is TRBD2 (6 bases). Germline V lookup: CDR1 PRHDT, CDR2 FYEKMQ (reference sequence). The V gene lost 2 bases and the J gene lost 7 bases, with 24 bases spanning the gap. The CDR3 consists of 18 residues. CDR3 residues: CASSLWLGGSDPGNEQFF. CDR3 coding DNA: TGTGCCAGCAGCTTATGGCTCGGGGGAAGCGACCCGGGGAATGAGCAGTTCTTC.

The chain combines TRBV4-2 with TRBJ2-7; 10 nucleotides agree with TRBD1. J lost 2 bases, V lost 0 bases, and 10 bases had no gene match. Germline assignment: CDR1 LGHNA and CDR2 YNFKEQ. The CDR3 has 18 residues. CDR3 sequence reads: CASSQEGTVGQGAYEQYF. In DNA, the CDR3 is TGTGCCAGCAGCCAAGAAGGGACGGTTGGACAGGGGGCCTACGAGCAGTACTTC.

This clone was recorded a few times. V and J are TRBV27 and TRBJ1-1; no clear D. Germline V CDR1 and CDR2: MNHEY, SMNVEV (reference sequence). Deletions cut 1 base from V and 1 base from J, with 10 bases between. The length of the CDR3 is 15 residues. CDR3 in DNA: TGTGCCAGCAGTTTATATTCCGCAGGGAACACTGAAGCTTTCTTT. Protein product: CASSLYSAGNTEAFF.

V usage is TRBV2 and J usage is TRBJ2-1, with D hard to call. The CDR3 has 11 residues. Deletions cut 6 bases from V and 5 bases from J, with 5 bases between. The germline gives CDR1 SNHLY, CDR2 FYNNEI. Here the CDR3 reads CASSKNNEQFF. The CDR3 DNA reads TGTGCCAGCAGCAAGAACAATGAGCAGTTCTTC. Combining the CDR3 with reference TRBV2 and TRBJ2-1 gives the whole variable domain EPEVTQTPSHQVTQMGQEVILRCVPISNHLYFYWYRQILGQKVEFLVSFYNNEISEKSEIFDDQFSVERPDGSNFTLKIRSTKLEDSAMYFCASSKNNEQFFGPGTRLTVL.

The V and J genes are TRBV27 and TRBJ1-5, with TRBD1 identical over 9 bases. V shed 2 bases and J 4 bases; nucleotides not matched to a gene: 0. Per germline, CDR1 MNHEY and CDR2 SMNVEV (reference sequence). The CDR3 extends over 14 amino acids. CDR3 loop: CASSLGQGNQPQHF. CDR3 sequence (DNA): TGTGCCAGCAGTTTAGGACAGGGGAATCAGCCCCAGCATTTT.

The CDR3 sequence: CASSFYSGRSAGELFF. The CDR3 region has the DNA TGTGCCAGCAGCTTCTATAGCGGGAGGAGCGCCGGGGAGCTGTTTTTT. The genes are TRBV7-3 and TRBJ2-2; 10 bases match TRBD2. V lost 3 bases to trimming and J lost 6 bases; unmatched junction nucleotides: 7. Germline V gene data show CDR1 as SGHTA and CDR2 as FQGTGA. The CDR3 length is 16 residues.

In its sample, this clone was seen a few times. The CDR3 protein is CASSPVTSYEQYF. The DNA of the CDR3 is TGTGCCAGCAGCCCCGTCACAAGCTACGAGCAGTACTTC. The chain joins TRBV11-2 to TRBJ2-7, with unresolved D. V lost 5 bases to trimming and J lost 3 bases, with 11 bases between them. The CDR3 spans 13 residues. Germline assignment: CDR1 SGHAT and CDR2 FQNNGV.

V usage is TRBV5-1 and J usage is TRBJ2-5; a possible D gene is TRBD2 (6 bases). V gave up 4 bases and J gave up 1 base, with 14 bases separating them. CDR3 length: 15 amino acids. Per germline, CDR1 SGHRS and CDR2 YFSETQ. The CDR3 sequence is CASSTAGRIQETQYF. The CDR3 nucleotides are TGCGCCAGCAGCACCGCGGGACGGATCCAAGAGACCCAGTACTTC.

The J gene is TRBJ2-1, the V gene TRBV2; perhaps TRBD2 as D (6 bases). The germline V and J ends were trimmed by 4 bases and 2 bases, with 9 bases remaining between them. The CDR3 runs 14 residues. Germline V gene lookup returns CDR1 SNHLY and CDR2 FYNNEI. CDR3 in DNA: TGTGCCAGCAGTGTGGAGGGAACCTACAATGAGCAGTTCTTC. Translating gives CASSVEGTYNEQFF.

This chain joins TRBV5-6 and TRBJ1-2; possible D gene TRBD1, 6 bases. The CDR3 totals 14 residues. The V and J ends lost 0 bases and 4 bases respectively, with 10 bases between them. The germline V gene has CDR1 SGHDT and CDR2 YYEEEE. CDR3 nucleotide sequence: TGTGCCAGCAGCTTGGGCAGGGGCACCTATGGCTACACCTTC. Its protein product is CASSLGRGTYGYTF.

This clone was counted once. This chain links TRBV4-1 with TRBJ2-7, with no clear D. Trimming cost V 4 bases and J 5 bases, with 21 bases left between them. There are 16 residues in the CDR3. Germline V CDR1 and CDR2: MGHRA, YSYEKL. CDR3 bases: TGCGCCAGCAGCCGCACTCTGGTCGGAGACATAGACGAGCAGTACTTC. It codes for CASSRTLVGDIDEQYF.

The chain uses TRBV4-3 and TRBJ2-1; either TRBD1 or TRBD2 may fit D (5 bases each). V gave up 0 bases and J gave up 9 bases, with 12 bases separating them. Germline lookup yields CDR1 LGHNA and CDR2 YSLEER. This CDR3 is built from 14 residues. CDR3 sequence (DNA): TGCGCCAGCAGCCAAGAAGGGACCGAGGGTGAGCAGTTCTTC. Protein product: CASSQEGTEGEQFF.

V and J are TRBV19 and TRBJ2-2; D is undetermined. The CDR3 is 15 residues long. Germline V CDR1 and CDR2: LNHDA, SQIVND (reference sequence). Trimming took off 4 bases at V and 1 base at J, with 10 bases between the two ends. The CDR3 here is CASSKVGLNTGELFF. DNA of the CDR3: TGTGCCAGTAGTAAGGTGGGCCTGAACACCGGGGAGCTGTTTTTT.

This chain joins TRBV27 and TRBJ2-7; 8 bases align to TRBD2. CDR1 and CDR2 from the germline V gene are MNHEY and SMNVEV (reference sequence). Losses at the gene ends were 2 bases for V and 7 bases for J; bases not matched to a gene: 10. The CDR3 extends over 15 amino acids. CDR3 loop: CASSLTRSGSGEQYF. The CDR3 DNA sequence: TGTGCCAGCAGTTTAACGAGGAGCGGGAGTGGGGAGCAGTACTTC.

V gene TRBV6-1 combines with J gene TRBJ1-1; D call uncertain. Germline lookup yields CDR1 MNHNS and CDR2 SASEGT. The CDR3 has 13 residues. Deletions cut 7 bases from V and 5 bases from J, with 14 bases between. In nucleotides, the CDR3 is TGTGCCAGCATTGAGAGAGGGAGGACTGAAGCTTTCTTT. Its translation is CASIERGRTEAFF.

This clone was detected only once. The chain has TRBV7-2 and TRBJ1-2; D may be TRBD1 (5 bases). Germline V gene data show CDR1 as SGHTA and CDR2 as FQGNSA. Trimming pared 3 bases from V and 0 bases from J, leaving 8 bases between. The CDR3 is 14 residues long. CDR3 sequence reads: CASSFRQPNYGYTF. DNA for the CDR3: TGTGCCAGCAGCTTTAGACAGCCTAACTATGGCTACACCTTC.

This clone has a single count. The rearrangement uses TRBV6-5 and TRBJ1-2; TRBD1 might be the D (5 bases). The CDR3 is 11 amino acids. The V gene's germline CDR1 is MNHEY and CDR2 SVGAGI. V was pared by 10 bases and J by 4 bases, with 10 bases between. The CDR3 DNA reads TGTGCCACCGACGGGGGCTATGGCTACACCTTC. Its protein is CATDGGYGYTF.